Listed below are T cell receptor beta chains from one sample, sequenced in a study of cytomegalovirus exposure and HLA in healthy donors. Some clones are missing from TCRdb's copy, which holds only in-frame ones; the method was immunoSEQ multiplex PCR. The table records over 90,000 clones, 65% to 80% of them present only once. Sequencing was performed on PBMCs. These TCRs come from a female donor in good health and CMV-seropositive. The conserved cysteine and the conserved F or W are not part of the CDR3 here.

J gene | V gene | CDR3 protein
TRBJ2-5 | TRBV7-6 | ASSFLRGEQY
TRBJ2-5 | TRBV7-8 | ASSLRLAGSQETQY
TRBJ1-2 | TRBV29-1 | SVEAGPNYGYT
TRBJ2-2 | TRBV11-2 | ASSPVNTGELF
TRBJ2-2 | TRBV4-2 | ASSPRTANTGELF
TRBJ2-7 | TRBV6-1 | ASSESETGTYEQY
TRBJ1-2 | TRBV4-3 | ASSQGGTGYT
TRBJ2-5 | TRBV9 | ASSVGLAGGPSFQETQY
TRBJ1-2 | TRBV28 | ASGQGGGYT
TRBJ1-1 | TRBV13 | ASSLDGTEAF
TRBJ2-7 | TRBV11-2 | ASNPSGGHEQY
TRBJ1-5 | TRBV6-4 | ASSGGENQPQH
TRBJ2-1 | TRBV7-3 | ASSPDRVTYNEQF
TRBJ2-1 | TRBV11-2 | ASSSLAGGNNEQF
TRBJ1-4 | TRBV7-9 | ASSLNSLNEKLF
TRBJ1-2 | TRBV5-5 | ASSFGGAGGYT
TRBJ2-3 | TRBV6-4 | ASSDVAGGSTDTQY
TRBJ2-1 | TRBV5-1 | ASSFTSGGEKQF
TRBJ2-7 | TRBV6-5 | ASKPGGGPIEQY
TRBJ2-5 | TRBV7-8 | ASSPEGTSGGGETQY
TRBJ2-7 | TRBV28 | ASSSVLAGGASYEQY
TRBJ1-3 | TRBV6-5 | ASTRGPSGNTIY
TRBJ2-3 | TRBV6-4 | ASSGGGSTGTQY
TRBJ2-3 | TRBV7-9 | ASSGDRVPDTQY
TRBJ1-2 | TRBV6-5 | ASSAYRPANYGYT
TRBJ2-3 | TRBV4-1 | ASSQEGVADTQY
TRBJ2-7 | TRBV9 | ASSGGTASYEQY
TRBJ1-2 | TRBV28 | ASSSLTSFYGYT